These T cell receptor beta chains were read from a single sample in a study of cytomegalovirus exposure and HLA in healthy donors. Assay used: immunoSEQ multiplex PCR; TCRdb lists only in-frame clones, some missing. The table has 100,000 to 150,000 clones, roughly 88% seen once. Sample: PBMCs. Source of these receptors: a middle-aged man in good health and CMV-seronegative. Each CDR3 is given with its conserved first and last residue. The order of the fields is V gene, clone size, D gene, J gene, CDR3 DNA, CDR3 protein. D genes are given only for firm matches. Clone sizes are given selectively: once, few, many, or a class where the clone is expanded.

>TRBV29-1|NA|TRBD1|TRBJ1-1
TGCAGCGTTGTTCTGGACAGGGGGCACACTGAAGCTTTCTTT
CSVVLDRGHTEAFF
>TRBV19|NA|NA|TRBJ2-7
TGTGCCAGTAGTTCAGGGACCGGGGGCTACGAGCAGTACTTC
CASSSGTGGYEQYF
>TRBV5-4|NA|TRBD1|TRBJ1-3
TGTGCCAGCAGTTCTCCGGGACAGGGAAACACCATATATTTT
CASSSPGQGNTIYF
>TRBV19|NA|NA|TRBJ1-3
TGTGCCAGTAGCCATGCAGGGGTTCTACCCTCTGGAAACACCATATATTTT
CASSHAGVLPSGNTIYF
>TRBV7-8|NA|TRBD2|TRBJ2-1
TGTGCCAGCAGCGACCTAGCGGGGGGTTGGAATGAGCAGTTCTTC
CASSDLAGGWNEQFF
>TRBV7-2|NA|TRBD1|TRBJ2-7
TGTGCCAGCAGCTTGGACAGGCTCTACGAGCAGTACTTC
CASSLDRLYEQYF
>TRBV5-1|NA|NA|TRBJ2-7
TGCGCCAGCAGCATGACTAGGGAACCCTACGAGCAGTACTTC
CASSMTREPYEQYF
>TRBV19|NA|NA|TRBJ1-2
TGTGCCAGTAGTATAACCGGGTTGGCCGTTGGGAGCTATGGCTACACCTTC
CASSITGLAVGSYGYTF
>TRBV7-2|few|NA|TRBJ1-2
TGTGCCAGCAGCGCTCAAACAGGGAACTATGGCTACACCTTC
CASSAQTGNYGYTF
>TRBV27|NA|NA|TRBJ1-2
TGTGCCAGCAGTTCCGGTAACTATGGCTACACCTTC
CASSSGNYGYTF
>TRBV11-2|NA|NA|TRBJ2-7
TGTGCCAGCAGCCCCCCGGACAGTGCCTACGAGCAGTACTTC
CASSPPDSAYEQYF
>TRBV7-8|once|TRBD2|TRBJ2-1
TGTGCCAGCAGCTTCGCGGGGGTAAGGGATGAGCAGTTCTTC
CASSFAGVRDEQFF
>TRBV29-1|once|NA|TRBJ1-5
TGCAGCGTTGGAGTGAGCAATCAGCCCCAGCATTTT
CSVGVSNQPQHF
>TRBV18|NA|TRBD2|TRBJ2-7
TGTGCCAGCTCACCAGGGGGGGGCTCCTACGAGCAGTACTTC
CASSPGGGSYEQYF
>TRBV4-1|NA|TRBD1|TRBJ1-1
TGCGCCAGCAGCCTGGCTAACAGGGGCTTGGGCACTGAAGCTTTCTTT
CASSLANRGLGTEAFF
>TRBV2|NA|TRBD1|TRBJ2-3
TGTGCCAGCAGCCGGGACAGGGGCACAGATACGCAGTATTTT
CASSRDRGTDTQYF
>TRBV4-3|NA|TRBD1|TRBJ2-7
TGCGCCAGCAGCCAAGACAGGGACAGTTACGAGCAGTACTTC
CASSQDRDSYEQYF
>TRBV4-1|NA|NA|TRBJ2-3
TGCGCCAGCAGCCAAGATAACCCAGTCACAGATACGCAGTATTTT
CASSQDNPVTDTQYF
>TRBV11-2|NA|NA|TRBJ2-1
TGTGCCAGCAGCCCCGGGACACTCAATGAGCAGTTCTTC
CASSPGTLNEQFF
>TRBV6-6|NA|TRBD2|TRBJ2-1
TGTGCCAGCAGCCGCGGGAGTCCGGAGCAGTTCTTC
CASSRGSPEQFF
>TRBV10-2|NA|NA|TRBJ1-6
TGCGCCAGCATGGGAGGCTCCTATAATTCACCCCTCCACTTT
CASMGGSYNSPLHF
>TRBV27|NA|NA|TRBJ2-7
TGTGCCAGCAGTTTAAAGGGACTGGGTACCTACGAGCAGTACTTC
CASSLKGLGTYEQYF
>TRBV9|NA|TRBD2|TRBJ2-3
TGTGCCAGCAGCGTAGCACTAGCGGGGCCCGGGGCAGATACGCAGTATTTT
CASSVALAGPGADTQYF
>TRBV5-1|NA|NA|TRBJ2-1
TGCGCCAGCAGCTTGGAGGCAGGGGTGTGGAATGAGCAGTTCTTC
CASSLEAGVWNEQFF
>TRBV27|NA|TRBD1|TRBJ1-2
TGTGCCAGCAGTTTCGGGCAGGGGGCGTATGGCTACACCTTC
CASSFGQGAYGYTF
>TRBV6-4|NA|NA|TRBJ2-5
TGTGCCAGCAGTGACGGAGGACAAACAGGGAAGACCCAGTACTTC
CASSDGGQTGKTQYF
>TRBV27|NA|TRBD2|TRBJ2-5
TGTGCCAGCAGTTTAATTGGTAGCGGGGGGGAAGAGACCCAGTACTTC
CASSLIGSGGEETQYF
>TRBV5-1|once|TRBD1|TRBJ1-4
TGCGCCAGCAGCATACAGGGGTCTAATGAAAAACTGTTTTTT
CASSIQGSNEKLFF
>TRBV4-1|NA|NA|TRBJ1-1
TGCGCCAGCACCTCCAAGATGGCAGGGCCCCTGAACACTGAAGCTTTCTTT
CASTSKMAGPLNTEAFF
>TRBV9|NA|NA|TRBJ1-4
TGTGCCAGCAGCGCGAGCACATGGACTGATGAAAAACTGTTTTTT
CASSASTWTDEKLFF
>TRBV2|once|TRBD1|TRBJ1-2
TGTGCCACAGCAACAGGGGGCGCGGACTATGGCTACACCTTC
CATATGGADYGYTF
>TRBV5-4|NA|NA|TRBJ1-3
TGTGCCAGCAGCTTGGACAGCCTCTCTGGAAACACCATATATTTT
CASSLDSLSGNTIYF
>TRBV7-2|NA|NA|TRBJ2-5
TGTGCCAGCAGCTTTCCTCAAGAGACCCAGTACTTC
CASSFPQETQYF
>TRBV7-9|NA|TRBD1|TRBJ1-2
TGTGCCAGCAGCACGACAGGGAACTATGGCTACACCTTC
CASSTTGNYGYTF
>TRBV7-9|NA|TRBD1|TRBJ2-7
TGTGCCAGCAGTTTAGCCCGGGACAGGGGGCCGAGGAACGAGCAGTACTTC
CASSLARDRGPRNEQYF
>TRBV7-2|NA|NA|TRBJ2-2
TGTGCCAGCAGCTTAGTAGCCCTGGGGCAGTGGGAGCTGTTTTTT
CASSLVALGQWELFF
>TRBV5-6|once|NA|TRBJ1-3
TGTGCCAGCAGCAACCCAGGGGTTGCTGGAAACACCATATATTTT
CASSNPGVAGNTIYF
>TRBV13|NA|NA|TRBJ1-5
TGTGCCAGCAGCCGACGGGATACCAGTAATCAGCCCCAGCATTTT
CASSRRDTSNQPQHF
>TRBV5-1|NA|NA|TRBJ2-7
TGCGCCAGCAGCTCACAGGGTCCGAGCTCCTACGAGCAGTACTTC
CASSSQGPSSYEQYF
>TRBV10-3|NA|TRBD1|TRBJ1-2
TGTGCCATCAGTGGACAGGGGGATAGTGGCTACACCTTC
CAISGQGDSGYTF
>TRBV27|NA|NA|TRBJ2-7
TGTGCCAGCAGCGCGGGAAGGGGGACGGGGGGCTACGAGCAGTACTTC
CASSAGRGTGGYEQYF
>TRBV4-3|NA|NA|TRBJ2-7
TGCGCCAGCAGCCAAGATCAGGGGTACGAGCAGTACTTC
CASSQDQGYEQYF
>TRBV19|NA|TRBD1|TRBJ1-2
TGTGCCAGTAGTCCGGGACAGGGCTATGGCTACACCTTC
CASSPGQGYGYTF
>TRBV30|NA|NA|TRBJ1-1
TGTGCCTGGAAGAGGGCTTCCGGCGTCACTGAAGCTTTCTTT
CAWKRASGVTEAFF
>TRBV7-8|NA|NA|TRBJ1-3
TGTGCCAGCAGCCCCGGTTGGTCTGGAAACACCATATATTTT
CASSPGWSGNTIYF
>TRBV9|NA|NA|TRBJ2-1
TGTGCCAGCAGCGTAGGTACAGGCTCCTACAATGAGCAGTTCTTC
CASSVGTGSYNEQFF
>TRBV28|NA|TRBD1|TRBJ2-5
TGTGCCAGCAGTTCGGGACAGCTGCAGACCCAGTACTTC
CASSSGQLQTQYF
>TRBV10-3|NA|NA|TRBJ1-5
TGTGCCATCAGTGAGTCGGCGGTTTTTGAGCAGCCCCAGCATTTT
CAISESAVFEQPQHF
>TRBV18|NA|TRBD2|TRBJ2-3
TGTGCCAGCTCACCATCCCTAGCGGCTGATACGCAGTATTTT
CASSPSLAADTQYF
>TRBV4-3|NA|NA|TRBJ1-1
TGCGCCAGCAGCCGGGAGAGGTGGACTGAAGCTTTCTTT
CASSRERWTEAFF
>TRBV2|NA|NA|TRBJ2-7
TGTGCCAGCAGTGAACAGGATGCCTACGAGCAGTACTTC
CASSEQDAYEQYF
>TRBV28|NA|NA|TRBJ1-5
TGTGCCAGCAGCCGCAGGTTTAGGAGCAATCAGCCCCAGCATTTT
CASSRRFRSNQPQHF
>TRBV7-9|NA|NA|TRBJ2-7
TGTGCCAGCAGCTCACCGGGACACGCCCATCTCGAGCAGTACTTC
CASSSPGHAHLEQYF
>TRBV4-1|NA|NA|TRBJ1-5
TGCGCCAGCAGCCAGGGACGGGAGGTTGACCAGCCCCAGCATTTT
CASSQGREVDQPQHF